Below, 2 T cell receptor beta chains from the same sample are listed, as sequenced in a study of blood T cell repertoires in COVID-19 (dated by TCRdb to the early 2020s). Library preparation employed the immunoSEQ multiplex PCR assay. TCRdb holds this immuneACCESS table with in-frame rearrangements only. Some clones are missing; in checked studies, unresolved V genes explain under half, and the rest has no known cause. This sample holds 200,000 to 300,000 clones; 81% were observed only once. The ten largest account for 7.5% to 9% of the sample. The sequenced sample was peripheral blood. The receptors originated from an elderly woman with acute or convalescent COVID-19.

The rearrangement uses TRBV11-2 and TRBJ2-1; the match to TRBD2 covers 13 bases. The V segment lost 3 bases and the J segment 2 bases; nucleotides outside the gene matches: 7. This CDR3 spans 18 amino acids. Germline V lookup: CDR1 SGHAT, CDR2 FQNNGV. The DNA for the CDR3 is TGTGCCAGCAGCTTCGCGCCCGGGACTAGCGGGACCTACAATGAGCAGTTCTTC. Its translation: CASSFAPGTSGTYNEQFF.

J is TRBJ2-3 and V is TRBV29-1; weak D call: TRBD2 (5 bases). Per the germline V gene, CDR1 is SQVTM and CDR2 is ANQGSEA. CDR3 length equals 13 residues. The CDR3, as DNA: TGCACCCTAAGAGCGGAGTTCACAGATACGCAGTATTTT. The encoded protein is CTLRAEFTDTQYF.